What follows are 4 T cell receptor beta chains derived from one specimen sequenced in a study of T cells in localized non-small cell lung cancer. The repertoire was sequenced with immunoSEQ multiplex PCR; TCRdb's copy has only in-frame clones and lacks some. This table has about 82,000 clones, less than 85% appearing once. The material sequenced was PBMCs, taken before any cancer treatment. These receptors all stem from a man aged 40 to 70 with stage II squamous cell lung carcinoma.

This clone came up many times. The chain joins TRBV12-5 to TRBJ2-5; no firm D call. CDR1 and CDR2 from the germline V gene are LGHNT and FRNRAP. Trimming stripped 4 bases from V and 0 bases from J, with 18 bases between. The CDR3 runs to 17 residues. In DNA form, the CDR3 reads TGTGCTAGTGGTTCCCGCCCAAAAGACGGATACCAAGAGACCCAGTACTTC. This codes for CASGSRPKDGYQETQYF.

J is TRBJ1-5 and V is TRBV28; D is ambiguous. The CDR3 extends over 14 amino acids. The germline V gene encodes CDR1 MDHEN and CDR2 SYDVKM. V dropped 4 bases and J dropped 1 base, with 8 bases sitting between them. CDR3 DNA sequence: TGTGCCAGCAGTTCGTCAGTAAGCAATCAGCCCCAGCATTTT. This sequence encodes CASSSSVSNQPQHF. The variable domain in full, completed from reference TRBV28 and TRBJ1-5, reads DVKVTQSSRYLVKRTGEKVFLECVQDMDHENMFWYRQDPGLGLRLIYFSYDVKMKEKGDIPEGYSVSREKKERFSLILESASTNQTSMYLCASSSSVSNQPQHFGDGTRLSIL.

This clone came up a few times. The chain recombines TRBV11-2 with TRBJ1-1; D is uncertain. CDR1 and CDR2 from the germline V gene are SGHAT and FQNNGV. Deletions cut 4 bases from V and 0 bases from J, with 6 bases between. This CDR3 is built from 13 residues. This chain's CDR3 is CASSSGLNTEAFF. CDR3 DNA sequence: TGTGCCAGCAGCTCCGGGTTGAACACTGAAGCTTTCTTT.

CDR3 DNA: TGTGCCAGCAGTTCCCCACGGGGGAACACTGAAGCTTTCTTT. It codes for CASSSPRGNTEAFF. V is TRBV28 and J is TRBJ1-1, with no clear D. Trimming stripped 4 bases from V and 1 base from J, with 10 bases between. The CDR3 spans 14 residues. Germline V gives CDR1 MDHEN, CDR2 SYDVKM.